Below, 22 T cell receptor beta chains from the same sample are listed, as sequenced in a study of T cells in Graves' hyperthyroidism and ophthalmopathy. There were TCR beta CDR3 regions amplified from RNA transcripts. TCR CDR3 underwent first-round RT-PCR with the HTBI primer set. TCRdb re-analysed the multiplex PCR reads in MiXCR, keeping a single row per CDR3 protein. Of fewer than 500,000 distinct CDR3 sequences in the sample, approximately 15% were seen once. The sample was blood. These receptors were collected from a man aged 30 to 39 with Graves' hyperthyroidism that later progressed to Graves' ophthalmopathy.

The J gene is TRBJ2-7, the V gene TRBV7-9; no firm D call. CDR1 is SEHNR and CDR2 is FQNEAQ in the germline V gene (reference sequence). The CDR3 contains 13 residues. V lost 4 bases and J 5 bases, leaving 12 bases between the germline ends. The CDR3 coding sequence is TGTGCCAGCAGCTCTGACTGGCACCACGAGCAGTACTTC. It codes for CASSSDWHHEQYF.

This clonotype has only a few counts. The chain combines TRBV5-4 with TRBJ1-2, with TRBD1 as a possible D gene (5 bases). The V gene's germline CDR1 is SGHNT and CDR2 YYREEE (reference sequence). The CDR3 is 15 residues long. Deletions cut 0 bases from V and 4 bases from J, with 13 bases between. The CDR3 region is CASSLGQPGAYGYTF. The CDR3 nucleotides read TGTGCCAGCAGCTTGGGACAGCCTGGGGCCTATGGCTACACCTTC.

The chain carries TRBV29-1 and TRBJ1-4; D possibly corresponds to TRBD1 (5 bases). The CDR3 has 12 amino acids. Between the trimmed V and J ends, which lost 6 bases and 8 bases, there was a span of 13 bases. Germline CDR1 SQVTM, CDR2 ANQGSEA. The CDR3 bases are TGCAGCGTGCGCGGGGCACGAGAAAAACTGTTTTTT. Translation: CSVRGAREKLFF.

There are many counts of this clonotype. This chain connects TRBV19 to TRBJ1-5; D is unclear. V shed 5 bases and J shed 1 base, with 12 bases lying between them. The CDR3 is 15 residues long. The germline V gene encodes CDR1 LNHDA and CDR2 SQIVND (reference sequence). CDR3 nucleotide sequence: TGTGCCAGTAGTTGGACTGATCAAAGCAATCAGCCCCAGCATTTT. It yields the protein CASSWTDQSNQPQHF. Looking up the rest from reference TRBV19 and TRBJ1-5 gives the full variable domain: DGGITQSPKYLFRKEGQNVTLSCEQNLNHDAMYWYRQDPGQGLRLIYYSQIVNDFQKGDIAEGYSVSREKKESFPLTVTSAQKNPTAFYLCASSWTDQSNQPQHFGDGTRLSIL.

This clonotype has a count of ten or more. V is TRBV12-3 or TRBV12-4 and J is TRBJ2-3, with 8 bases identical to TRBD2. V dropped 5 bases and J dropped 7; count of bases not matched to a gene: 8. The CDR3 extends over 14 amino acids. This CDR3 is CASSPPGLGNTQYF. For the CDR3, the DNA is TGTGCCAGCAGTCCTCCGGGACTAGGAAATACGCAGTATTTT.

Regarding this clonotype: The CDR3 end shows no conserved phenylalanine or tryptophan, and so a read error is likely. V is TRBV19 and J is TRBJ2-1; weak D call: TRBD1 (5 bases). Germline CDR1 LNHDA, CDR2 SQIVND (reference sequence). The CDR3 is made up of 14 amino acids. V was clipped by 7 bases and J by 4 bases, with 14 bases between them. CDR3 loop: CASKGAMSYNEQFL. For the CDR3, the DNA is TGTGCCAGTAAAGGGGCAATGTCTTACAATGAGCAGTTCCTC.

This clonotype has at least ten counts. The chain joins TRBV10-3 to TRBJ1-1; 11 nucleotides agree with TRBD1. The CDR3 totals 15 residues. V lost 5 bases and J lost 4; bases outside the gene matches: 6. CDR1 and CDR2 (germline): ENHRY, SYGVKD. CDR3 DNA sequence: TGTGCCATCAGTCCCGCCGGGACAGGGGGCACTGAAGCTTTCTTT. Translation: CAISPAGTGGTEAFF.

In nucleotides, the CDR3 is TGCGCCAGCAGCTCCCGACCAGGGAGCAATCAGCCCCAGCATTTT. Amino acids: CASSSRPGSNQPQHF. The rearrangement uses TRBV4-1 and TRBJ1-5, with D possibly TRBD1 on 5 matching bases. Germline CDR1 is MGHRA and CDR2 is YSYEKL. V gave up 5 bases and J gave up 1 base, with 12 bases separating them. The CDR3 loop spans 15 amino acids.

In the case of this clonotype: This could be a read error, since a much larger clone is one nucleotide away. The CDR3: CAGSNSGGSYNEQFF. The CDR3 region has the DNA TGTGCCGGCAGTAATAGCGGGGGTTCCTACAATGAGCAGTTCTTC. The rearrangement links TRBV27 to TRBJ2-1; 9 bases fit TRBD2. This CDR3 spans 15 amino acids. Germline CDR1 MNHEY, CDR2 SMNVEV (reference sequence).

This clonotype was picked up many times. Here the CDR3 DNA reads TGTGCCAGCAGCTCCCAGGCCCCAGGCGGGGGACAAGGGGGGACCCAGTACTTC. It codes for CASSSQAPGGGQGGTQYF. The chain recombines TRBV7-2 with TRBJ2-5, with D possibly matching TRBD2 (7 bases). V lost 4 bases and J lost 7, with 28 bases in between. Germline CDR1 and CDR2: SGHTA and FQGNSA. The CDR3 covers 18 residues.

This clonotype was detected many times. For the CDR3, the DNA is TGTGCCAGCAGCAACAGGGGGTCTGGAAACACCATATATTTT. Its protein product is CASSNRGSGNTIYF. The chain combines TRBV7-8 with TRBJ1-3; 8 nucleotides line up with TRBD1. CDR3 length: 14 residues. Germline values: CDR1 SGHVS, CDR2 FQNEAQ. V lost 5 bases to trimming and J lost 1 base; unmatched junction nucleotides: 1. The complete variable domain, with remaining parts taken from reference TRBV7-8 and TRBJ1-3, reads GAGVSQSPRYKVAKRGQDVALRCDPISGHVSLFWYQQALGQGPEFLTYFQNEAQLDKSGLPSDRFFAERPEGSVSTLKIQRTQQEDSAVYLCASSNRGSGNTIYFGEGSWLTVV.

This clonotype has a handful of counts. The gene calls are TRBV4-1 and TRBJ2-2; TRBD1 aligns across 9 bases. This CDR3 has 16 amino acids. Germline values: CDR1 MGHRA, CDR2 YSYEKL. With 4 bases clipped from V and 7 bases from J, the junction kept 10 bases outside the gene matches. As DNA, the CDR3 is TGCGCCAGCAGCCGAGTGGGACAGGGAGATATCGGGGAGCTGTTTTTT. Protein product: CASSRVGQGDIGELFF.

This clonotype appeared a few times. V and J are TRBV6-1 and TRBJ2-2; a weak D match, TRBD2 (5 bases). Trimming shortened V by 6 bases and J by 6 bases, and 5 bases separated the two germline ends. Germline V gene sequence: CDR1 MNHNS, CDR2 SASEGT. This CDR3 comprises 11 residues. CDR3 in DNA: TGTGCCAGCAGGGGAGCCGGGGAGCTGTTTTTT. This codes for CASRGAGELFF.

This clonotype has a handful of counts. The rearrangement links TRBV18 to TRBJ1-5, with 7 bases fitting TRBD1. V dropped 2 bases and J dropped 1; count of bases not matched to a gene: 5. Germline V gene data show CDR1 as KGHSH and CDR2 as LQKENI. The CDR3 runs 16 residues. The CDR3 loop is CASSPVRGLSNQPQHF. The CDR3 bases are TGTGCCAGCTCACCAGTGAGGGGGCTAAGCAATCAGCCCCAGCATTTT. The variable domain in full, with the rest retrieved from reference TRBV18 and TRBJ1-5, is NAGVMQNPRHLVRRRGQEARLRCSPMKGHSHVYWYRQLPEEGLKFMVYLQKENIIDESGMPKERFSAEFPKEGPSILRIQQVVRGDSAAYFCASSPVRGLSNQPQHFGDGTRLSIL.

This clonotype was detected many times. The gene calls are TRBV14 and TRBJ1-5; D is ambiguous. The germline V gene encodes CDR1 SGHDN and CDR2 FVKESK. The CDR3 spans 14 residues. The V and J ends lost 0 bases and 1 base respectively, with 4 bases between them. Here the CDR3 reads CASSQDGSNQPQHF. As DNA, the CDR3 is TGTGCCAGCAGCCAAGACGGGAGCAATCAGCCCCAGCATTTT.

This clonotype was seen ten or more times. J is TRBJ1-1 and V is TRBV18; D is uncertain. The CDR3 spans 15 residues. Per germline, CDR1 KGHSH and CDR2 LQKENI. The germline V and J ends were trimmed by 2 bases and 0 bases, with 10 bases remaining between them. The CDR3: CASSPGQVMNTEAFF. The CDR3, as DNA: TGTGCCAGCTCACCAGGGCAGGTAATGAACACTGAAGCTTTCTTT.

This clonotype was observed many times. The chain links TRBV20-1 to TRBJ2-7; 7 bases line up with TRBD2. The CDR3 length is 15 residues. With 0 bases clipped from V and 2 bases from J, the junction kept 7 bases outside the gene matches. Germline assignment: CDR1 DFQATT and CDR2 SNEGSKA (reference sequence). The CDR3 here is CSARDLRTRTYEQYF. CDR3 in DNA: TGCAGTGCTAGAGATCTAAGGACTAGAACCTACGAGCAGTACTTC.

There are many counts of this clonotype. The rearrangement joins TRBV6-1 to TRBJ1-1; tentative D call: TRBD1 (6 bases). Germline V gene lookup returns CDR1 MNHNS and CDR2 SASEGT. This CDR3 region has 12 residues. V dropped 5 bases and J dropped 5 bases, with 9 bases sitting between them. The CDR3 sequence: CASSRQATEAFF. The CDR3, as DNA: TGTGCCAGCAGTCGACAGGCGACTGAAGCTTTCTTT.

This clonotype was observed a handful of times. The rearrangement uses TRBV3-1 and TRBJ2-1; 10 positions match TRBD2. This CDR3 has 19 residues. V lost 4 bases, J lost 3 bases, and 15 bases stayed unmatched. Germline CDR1 and CDR2: LGHDT and YNNKEL (reference sequence). CDR3 nucleotides: TGTGCCAGCAGCCCGCAGGAGCGGGGGGGCCGAGTTAGCTACAATGAGCAGTTCTTC. Translation: CASSPQERGGRVSYNEQFF.

This clonotype occurred many times. The chain uses TRBV20-1 and TRBJ2-3; 10 positions match TRBD2. The V and J ends lost 6 bases and 5 bases, in that order; junction bases with no gene match: 8. Germline V gene lookup returns CDR1 DFQATT and CDR2 SNEGSKA (reference sequence). There are 14 residues in the CDR3. Written as DNA, the CDR3 is TGCAGTGCCAGAACTAGCGGGGCAGGAGATACGCAGTATTTT. Its translation: CSARTSGAGDTQYF.

This chain joins TRBV4-1 and TRBJ2-5; D might be TRBD1 (6 bases). Germline-derived CDR1 and CDR2 are MGHRA and YSYEKL. CDR3 length: 15 amino acids. The V end lost 0 bases, the J end lost 5 bases, and 13 bases lay between the germline ends. The CDR3 region is CASSQDTGWAETQYF. As DNA, the CDR3 is TGCGCCAGCAGCCAAGATACAGGGTGGGCGGAGACCCAGTACTTC.

This clonotype was counted many times. The CDR3 loop is CASSGGGLETQYF. CDR3 coding DNA: TGCGCCAGCAGTGGAGGAGGGTTAGAGACCCAGTACTTC. The V and J genes are TRBV5-1 and TRBJ2-5; D possibly corresponds to TRBD2 (6 bases). Germline CDR1 SGHRS, CDR2 YFSETQ. The V end lost 5 bases, the J end lost 4 bases, and 12 bases lay between the germline ends. CDR3 length: 13 residues.